Below, one T cell receptor (beta chain) is given with its context. Its cognate antigen has yet to be identified. Base qualities are not provided; no much larger clone lies one nucleotide away. This record comes from a study of T cell responses to AZD1222 COVID-19 vaccine (dated by TCRdb to the early 2020s). A note on the overall study: AZD1222 recipients with second doses at about 4 weeks or about 12 weeks were pooled, because spike-specific TCR depth and breadth did not differ between schedules. A total of 233 trial participants underwent TCR sequencing, of whom under 220 had received two doses of AZD1222 and 26 had received two doses of the MenACWY control vaccine. Trial participants were enrolled by age into 18-55, 56-69 and 70-plus year subgroups, with roughly 160, 29 and 62 TCR-sequenced participants respectively. Paper-wide results and their limitations: After two AZD1222 doses, spike-specific TCR breadth and depth were significantly higher than at day 0 and than in MenACWY recipients. Participants were mostly white British, with more females than males. The authors suggested clonal diversity may have been underestimated. The vaccine-associated CD4 TCRs covered the entire spike protein, and the dominant responses fell in regions 160-218 and 743-854. Because no samples from the day 14 peak response were available, repertoires could be characterized only after the peak T cell response. Conclusions about previously exposed vaccinees are limited because only six or seven AZD1222 recipients were SARS-CoV-2 seropositive at baseline. The 56-69-year group was small, and its depth increase did not reach significance, likely because of low power. Nearly half of unique spike-specific TCRs reportedly recognized epitopes outside regions mutated in the B.1.351 and B.1.1.7 variants.

The intended sense of this specimen's time point label: baseline before first vaccination. Samples from vaccinated people were obtained from the UK trials COV001 and COV002, which included a single-blind randomized controlled phase 2/3 trial of AZD1222 (ChAdOx1 nCoV-19) in healthy adults. Trial participant PBMC samples were collected at day 0 and day 28 after the second dose for TCRbeta chain sequencing. CDR1 and CDR2 are drawn from the germline V gene: MNHNS, SASEGT. V and J are truncated by 3 bases and 6 bases respectively, leaving an intervening sequence of 6 bases. The CDR3 runs 11 amino acids, cysteine and phenylalanine included. Only CDR3 DNA remains: 33 bases, in frame from the first base. The CDR3 regions of human TCRbeta chains were subjected to immunosequencing. Processing in the source paper ran as follows. Repertoire TCRs were matched against a reference library of SARS-CoV-2-specific TCRs generated with the MIRA antigen-specificity platform. Breadth was defined as the fraction of unique TCRs that were SARS-CoV-2-associated, and depth was defined as the fraction of total T cells that were SARS-CoV-2-associated. Using the MIRA data, each spike-specific TCR was assigned both to the spike region to which the TCR was reactive and to a CD4 or CD8 class. Log10-transformed breadth and depth values were compared by one-way ANOVA with Sidak's multiple comparisons tests. TCRdb took over this immuneACCESS table, retaining in-frame rearrangements with V and J assigned. Such tables are incomplete; in checked studies, under half of the missing clones stem from an unresolved V gene, and the remainder is unexplained. The V and J calls and clone size are taken from that table; D and trimming were inferred from the DNA. The sample profile shows 150,000 to 200,000 clones; approximately 92% of them were found once. The biggest ten clones account for about 2.5% of the sample.

Sequenced material: peripheral blood, taken on day 0 of AZD1222 vaccination. The V gene is TRBV6-1 and the J gene is TRBJ2-7; the D gene identity is not certain. This sequence was found in an adult in good health. The DNA sequence is given as TGTGCCAGCAGTGATGGACCCGAGCAGTACTTC. Translated, it gives CASSDGPEQYF.